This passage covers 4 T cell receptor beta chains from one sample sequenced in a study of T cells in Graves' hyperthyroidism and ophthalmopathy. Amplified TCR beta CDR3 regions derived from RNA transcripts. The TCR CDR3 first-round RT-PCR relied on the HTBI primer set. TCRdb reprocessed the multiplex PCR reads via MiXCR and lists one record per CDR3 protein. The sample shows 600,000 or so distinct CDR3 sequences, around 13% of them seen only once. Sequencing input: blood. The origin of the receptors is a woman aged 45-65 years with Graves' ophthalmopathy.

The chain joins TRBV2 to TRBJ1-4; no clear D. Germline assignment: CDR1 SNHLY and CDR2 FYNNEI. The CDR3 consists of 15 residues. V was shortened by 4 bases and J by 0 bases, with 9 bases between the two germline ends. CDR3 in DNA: TGTGCCAGCAGTGGGGCCGGAGCAACTAATGAAAAACTGTTTTTT. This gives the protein CASSGAGATNEKLFF.

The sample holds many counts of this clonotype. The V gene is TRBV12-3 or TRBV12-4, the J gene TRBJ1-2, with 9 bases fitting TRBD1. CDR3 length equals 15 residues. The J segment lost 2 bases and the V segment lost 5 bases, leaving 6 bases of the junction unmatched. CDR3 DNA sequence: TGTGCCAGCAGTCTCACAGGGGGCCCGAACTATGGCTACACCTTC. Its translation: CASSLTGGPNYGYTF.

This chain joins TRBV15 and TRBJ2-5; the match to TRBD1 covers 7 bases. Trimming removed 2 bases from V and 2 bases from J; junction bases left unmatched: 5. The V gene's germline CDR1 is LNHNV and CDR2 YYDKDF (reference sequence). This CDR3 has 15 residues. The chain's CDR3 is CATSRSPGQQETQYF. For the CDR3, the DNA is TGTGCCACCAGCAGATCCCCGGGACAGCAAGAGACCCAGTACTTC.

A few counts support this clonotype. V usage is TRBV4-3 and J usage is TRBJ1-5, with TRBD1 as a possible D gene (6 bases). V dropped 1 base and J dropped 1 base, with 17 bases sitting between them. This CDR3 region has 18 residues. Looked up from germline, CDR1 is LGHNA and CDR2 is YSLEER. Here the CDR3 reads CASSQGIRGGMSNQPQHF. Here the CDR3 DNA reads TGCGCCAGCAGCCAAGGGATCAGGGGAGGTATGAGCAATCAGCCCCAGCATTTT.